This T cell receptor beta chain originates from a study of cytomegalovirus exposure and HLA in healthy donors. Study at large: It was reported in a later analysis that the roughly 120 validation repertoires used the same platform as the roughly 700 first-cohort repertoires. General observations from the study: CMV antigen specificity of a few CMV-associated chains was confirmed in vitro. The classifier reportedly diagnosed cytomegalovirus status with high specificity and sensitivity.

Sequenced by immunoSEQ multiplex PCR; TCRdb stores in-frame clones only, minus some. The data contain just under 75,000 clones, 94% of them seen just once; the ten biggest clones take up 3.2%. Trimming left V 1 base short and J 7 bases short, with 10 bases between. CDR3 length: 14 amino acids. CDR1 and CDR2 from the germline V gene are SGHDN and FVKESK. Concerning this clone: Its cognate antigen is unknown.

This sequence originates from a woman between 18 and 29 years old in good health and CMV-seropositive. J is TRBJ2-2 and V is TRBV14, with no clear D. Sequencing input: PBMCs. CDR3 protein: CASSQVRPYGELFF. The CDR3 nucleotides read TGTGCCAGCAGCCAAGTGAGGCCATACGGGGAGCTGTTTTTT.